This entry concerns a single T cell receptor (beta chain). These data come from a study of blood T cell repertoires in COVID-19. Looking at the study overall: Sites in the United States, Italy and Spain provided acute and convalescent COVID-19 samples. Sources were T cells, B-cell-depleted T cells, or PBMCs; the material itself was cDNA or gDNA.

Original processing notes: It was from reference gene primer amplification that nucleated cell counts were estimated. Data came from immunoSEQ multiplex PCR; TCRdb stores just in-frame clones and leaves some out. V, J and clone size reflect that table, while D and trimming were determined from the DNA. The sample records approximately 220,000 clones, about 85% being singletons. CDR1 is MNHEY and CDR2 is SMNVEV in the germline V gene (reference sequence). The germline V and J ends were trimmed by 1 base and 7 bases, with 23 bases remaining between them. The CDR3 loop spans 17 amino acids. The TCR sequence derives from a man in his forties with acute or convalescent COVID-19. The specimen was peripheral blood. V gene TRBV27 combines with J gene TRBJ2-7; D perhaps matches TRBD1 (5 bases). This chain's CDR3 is CASSLLAGPPTTGEQYF. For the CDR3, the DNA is TGTGCCAGCAGTTTATTGGCCGGGCCTCCTACTACAGGAGAGCAGTACTTC.